This T cell receptor (beta chain) derives from a study of blood T cell dynamics during melanoma immunotherapy. The J segment lost 4 bases and the V segment lost 0 bases, leaving 5 bases of the junction unmatched. The germline V gene has CDR1 SGHNT and CDR2 YYREEE (reference sequence). The CDR3 length is 15 residues. The sample's time point: week 3, after first cycle of checkpoint inhibitor. Clones were read by immunoSEQ multiplex PCR, and TCRdb kept only the in-frame ones, dropping some. This sample has roughly 8,100 clones, with more than 70% found just once. The starting material was blood, obtained from a patient treated with checkpoint blockade. The V gene is TRBV5-4, the J gene TRBJ2-7; 9 bases fit TRBD1. The clonotype comes from a human donor with melanoma. The CDR3 sequence: CASSLDPGTGYEQYF. In DNA form, the CDR3 reads TGTGCCAGCAGCTTGGACCCCGGGACAGGGTACGAGCAGTACTTC.